This T cell receptor (beta chain) was sequenced for a study of somatic mutations in cytotoxic T cells in rheumatoid arthritis. Germline V CDR1 and CDR2: SQVTM, ANQGSEA. V was shortened by 3 bases and J by 0 bases, with 12 bases between the two germline ends. The CDR3 length is 16 residues. The protocol was immunoSEQ multiplex PCR, while the TCRdb copy is restricted to in-frame clones and leaves out a portion. Of about 20,000 clones listed, approximately 69% are singletons. V is TRBV29-1 and J is TRBJ2-6, with D maybe TRBD2 (6 bases). Source material: CD8+ T cells sorted from blood. This receptor was taken from a man aged 55 to 70 in good health. In DNA, the CDR3 is TGCAGCGTTGAGGGGACTGACGTCTCTGGGGCCAACGTCCTGACTTTC. Amino acids: CSVEGTDVSGANVLTF.